The clone carrying this TCR beta chain occurred once. Per the original data handling: ImmunoSEQ only sent back junction sequences with no quality scores, so filtering was done differently. Measured with immunoSEQ multiplex PCR; TCRdb has only the in-frame clones, and not every one. V and J calls and clone size are given by that table; D and trimming were obtained from the DNA. The table has 730,000 or so clones, 72% seen once. This entry belongs to a study of shared clonotypes between healthy human individuals. Study details: Each donor contributed plates that comprised three CD4 naive, three CD4 memory, two CD8 naive and one CD8 memory.

The CDR3 is made up of 17 amino acids. Unmatched junction bases numbered 13, after V lost 6 bases and J lost 4 bases. Per the germline V gene, CDR1 is SNHLY and CDR2 is FYNNEI. V usage is TRBV2 and J usage is TRBJ1-1; 11 bases line up with TRBD1. The clonotype was recovered from a woman under 40 in good health. Source material: memory CD4+ T cells sorted from blood. Subset of the sample: CD45RA-negative fraction. The CDR3 region is CASRGGQGVPGGTEAFF. CDR3 DNA sequence: TGTGCCAGCAGGGGGGGACAGGGGGTCCCAGGTGGCACTGAAGCTTTCTTT.